The T cell receptor beta chain described here comes from a study of T cells after yellow fever vaccination. Study-level information: Low-cell-number fractions underwent preparation using SMART-Seq v4 Ultra Low Input. Study-wide findings and caveats: Primary-vaccination clones mostly resurfaced post-booster (about 95% CD4, roughly 90% CD8). Any FACS-sorted repertoire could hold abundant clonotypes that contaminate it from the bulk population.

Comments on this clonotype: Its matching antigen is unknown.

TCRdb reprocessed the 5' RACE reads with MiXCR, giving one entry per CDR3 protein. The table records just under 600,000 distinct CDR3 sequences, about 13% of them present only once. Trimming took 7 bases from V and 3 from J; bases not matched to a gene: 10. The germline gives CDR1 SQVTM, CDR2 ANQGSEA. The CDR3 runs to 14 residues. The sample in question was PBMCs, obtained on the day of the yellow fever booster vaccination. This sequence originates from a man under 40 who received the YFV17D yellow fever vaccine. This chain connects TRBV29-1 to TRBJ2-7, with 9 positions matching TRBD1. CDR3 sequence: CSARPGTGNYEQYF. CDR3 DNA: TGCAGCGCTCGCCCCGGGACAGGGAACTACGAGCAGTACTTC.